This record looks at one T cell receptor (beta chain) sequence and its context. Antigen specificity is unknown. This record comes from a study of T cell responses to AZD1222 COVID-19 vaccine. General observations from the study: Nearly half of spike-specific TCRs reportedly target unmutated variant regions. Spike was spanned by vaccine-associated CD4 TCRs, with dominance at 160-218 and 743-854.

Measured with immunoSEQ multiplex PCR; TCRdb has only the in-frame clones, and not every one. The data contain 100,000 to 150,000 clones, 89% of them singletons. Trimming stripped 4 bases from V and 6 bases from J, with 15 bases between. Germline assignment: CDR1 GTSNPN and CDR2 SVGIG (reference sequence). The CDR3 is 13 amino acids. The source material was peripheral blood, sampled on day 0 of AZD1222 vaccination. The receptor's source is an adult in good health. The chain joins TRBV30 to TRBJ1-2; tentative D call: TRBD1 (5 bases). CDR3 bases: TGTGCCTGGAAAGGAGCGGGGACCCATGGCTACACCTTC. This gives the protein CAWKGAGTHGYTF.